The rows below give T cell receptor beta chains drawn from one sample of a study of blood T cell repertoires in COVID-19. Measured with immunoSEQ multiplex PCR; TCRdb has only the in-frame clones, and not every one. The sample contains 250,000 to 350,000 clones, approximately 86% of which appear only once. The specimen was PBMCs or T cells enriched from blood (not recorded which). These TCRs come from a woman in her 30s who had recovered from COVID-19. The CDR3 runs from the conserved cysteine through the conserved F or W. The D gene is left open where the match is weak. Not every row has a clone size; where given, it reads once, few, many or a size class.

16,TRBV9,-,-,TRBJ2-3,CASSETVLETTDTQYF,TGTGCCAGCAGCGAAACAGTACTAGAGACCACAGATACGCAGTATTTT
13,TRBV3-1/TRBV3-2,-,TRBD1,TRBJ1-1,CASEQGLGTEAFF,TGTGCCAGCGAACAGGGGCTCGGCACTGAAGCTTTCTTT
17,TRBV7-9,-,-,TRBJ2-7,CASSLWSGDRASYEQYF,TGTGCCAGCAGCCTGTGGTCAGGGGACCGCGCCTCCTACGAGCAGTACTTC
15,TRBV28,-,TRBD1,TRBJ2-5,CASRLDRGTSETQYF,TGTGCCAGCAGGTTGGACAGGGGCACCTCAGAGACCCAGTACTTC
14,TRBV6-5,-,TRBD2,TRBJ2-7,CASSYLAGVNEQYF,TGTGCCAGCAGTTACCTAGCGGGAGTTAACGAGCAGTACTTC
23,TRBV18,-,TRBD1,TRBJ2-2,CASSPYRIVRQGAPLGGGGELFF,TGTGCCAGCTCACCATATCGAATAGTACGACAGGGGGCGCCTTTGGGCGGTGGCGGGGAGCTGTTTTTT
18,TRBV27,-,-,TRBJ1-6,CASSLSRSGLGNNSPLHF,TGTGCCAGCAGTTTATCGCGTTCAGGGCTGGGAAATAATTCACCCCTCCACTTT
17,TRBV5-8,-,-,TRBJ2-3,CASSLGVEVSSTDTQYF,TGTGCCAGCAGCTTGGGGGTAGAGGTCTCAAGCACAGATACGCAGTATTTT
21,TRBV19,-,TRBD1,TRBJ1-5,CASSIFASWQGARGGNQPQHF,TGTGCCAGTAGTATCTTTGCGAGCTGGCAGGGGGCAAGAGGAGGCAATCAGCCCCAGCATTTT
13,TRBV10-3,once,-,TRBJ2-2,CAISELELGELFF,TGTGCCATCAGTGAGTTAGAGCTCGGGGAGCTGTTTTTT
16,TRBV7-3,-,TRBD2,TRBJ2-1,CASSLNPGLVRNEQFF,TGTGCCAGCAGCTTAAACCCCGGACTAGTTAGGAATGAGCAGTTCTTC
14,TRBV28,-,-,TRBJ1-2,CASSFNRRLYGYTF,TGTGCCAGCAGTTTCAACAGGCGCCTCTATGGCTACACCTTC
15,TRBV24-1,-,-,TRBJ1-5,CATSDSDSLNQPQHF,TGTGCCACCAGTGACTCGGACAGTCTTAATCAGCCCCAGCATTTT
15,TRBV19,-,TRBD1,TRBJ1-1,CASSMADRGQGEAFF,TGTGCCAGTAGTATGGCGGACAGGGGGCAGGGTGAAGCTTTCTTT
14,TRBV4-1,-,-,TRBJ2-7,CASSRGGTNYEQYF,TGCGCCAGCAGCCGAGGAGGGACGAACTACGAGCAGTACTTC
12,TRBV12-3/TRBV12-4,-,-,TRBJ1-1,CASSLGGSEAFF,TGTGCCAGCAGTTTGGGGGGTTCTGAAGCTTTCTTT
15,TRBV28,-,-,TRBJ1-4,CASSRAGGFNEKLFF,TGTGCCAGCAGCCGCGCGGGAGGATTTAATGAAAAACTGTTTTTT
14,TRBV28,-,TRBD1,TRBJ1-5,CASSQESLQGRGHF,TGTGCCAGCAGTCAGGAATCCCTACAGGGGAGAGGGCATTTT
18,TRBV28,-,-,TRBJ2-4,CASKGGTQGGVAKNIQYF,TGTGCCAGCAAGGGAGGGACCCAAGGGGGGGTAGCCAAAAACATTCAGTACTTC
11,TRBV27,once,-,TRBJ1-1,CASSLGNEAFF,TGTGCCAGCAGTTTAGGCAATGAAGCTTTCTTT
17,TRBV19,-,TRBD2,TRBJ2-1,CASSISLSGTAYNEQFF,TGTGCCAGTAGTATATCCCTAAGCGGGACGGCCTACAATGAGCAGTTCTTC
13,TRBV10-1,-,TRBD2,TRBJ2-7,CASSEISGIGLYF,TGCGCCAGCAGTGAGATTAGCGGGATCGGTTTGTACTTC
14,TRBV9,once,TRBD2,TRBJ2-3,CASSYSSGTDTQYF,TGTGCCAGCAGCTATTCTAGCGGTACAGATACGCAGTATTTT
14,TRBV24-1,-,TRBD1,TRBJ2-5,CATEDRGAGETQYF,TGTGCCACCGAGGACAGGGGCGCGGGGGAGACCCAGTACTTC
13,TRBV9,-,-,TRBJ2-2,CASSVVGRGELFF,TGTGCCAGCAGCGTCGTCGGTAGGGGAGAGCTGTTTTTT
14,TRBV18,-,-,TRBJ2-7,CASSPLSEGGEQYF,TGTGCCAGCTCACCTCTCTCGGAGGGAGGCGAGCAGTACTTC
14,TRBV7-8,-,TRBD2,TRBJ2-2,CASSRTSDTGELFF,TGTGCCAGCAGCCGAACTAGCGACACCGGGGAGCTGTTTTTT
14,TRBV7-9,-,-,TRBJ1-1,CASSSLRGGTEAFF,TGTGCCAGCAGCTCCCTCCGGGGGGGCACTGAAGCTTTCTTT
15,TRBV7-9,-,-,TRBJ2-3,CASMPSTYPPDTQYF,TGTGCCAGCATGCCTAGTACCTACCCCCCAGATACGCAGTATTTT
14,TRBV6-5,-,-,TRBJ2-7,CASSFGESSYEQYF,TGTGCCAGCAGTTTCGGGGAGAGCTCCTACGAGCAGTACTTC
14,TRBV28,-,-,TRBJ2-2,CASSLWQGGGELFF,TGTGCCAGCAGTTTATGGCAGGGGGGCGGGGAGCTGTTTTTT
11,TRBV20-1,-,-,TRBJ2-5,CSARGWETQYF,TGCAGTGCTAGGGGCTGGGAGACCCAGTACTTC
17,TRBV7-7,-,TRBD1,TRBJ2-1,CASSLSLTRDSYNEQFF,TGTGCTAGCAGCTTAAGCCTTACCCGGGACAGCTACAATGAGCAGTTCTTC
14,TRBV7-2,-,-,TRBJ2-1,CASSLHGRINEQFF,TGTGCCAGCAGCTTACACGGGAGAATCAATGAGCAGTTCTTC
15,TRBV6-4,-,TRBD2,TRBJ2-3,CASSDTGLAGDTQYF,TGTGCCAGCAGTGACACGGGACTAGCTGGAGATACGCAGTATTTT
13,TRBV11-2,-,-,TRBJ1-1,CASSLGGRAEAFF,TGTGCCAGCAGCTTAGGGGGGCGGGCTGAAGCTTTCTTT
16,TRBV5-3,-,TRBD1,TRBJ1-1,CARSRQGESPNTEAFF,TGTGCCAGAAGTCGACAGGGGGAATCTCCGAACACTGAAGCTTTCTTT
14,TRBV19,-,-,TRBJ1-6,CASSLRVYNSPLHF,TGTGCCAGTAGCTTACGGGTCTATAATTCACCCCTCCACTTT
15,TRBV14,-,TRBD1,TRBJ1-2,CASRKRTGGAGGYTF,TGTGCCAGCAGAAAGAGGACAGGGGGAGCGGGCGGCTACACCTTC
13,TRBV29-1,-,TRBD1,TRBJ1-1,CSVEGQVNTEAFF,TGCAGCGTTGAGGGACAGGTAAACACTGAAGCTTTCTTT
13,TRBV7-3,-,-,TRBJ1-1,CASSSRTDTEAFF,TGTGCCAGCAGCTCCCGTACGGACACTGAAGCTTTCTTT
15,TRBV29-1,-,TRBD2,TRBJ2-1,CSASGLAGVGNEQFF,TGCAGCGCATCGGGACTAGCGGGAGTGGGGAATGAGCAGTTCTTC
15,TRBV7-6,-,TRBD1,TRBJ1-2,CASSFLETGLYGYTF,TGTGCCAGCAGCTTTTTGGAGACAGGGCTTTATGGCTACACCTTC
12,TRBV5-1,-,-,TRBJ1-2,CASSSAGDGYTF,TGCGCCAGCAGCTCGGCAGGGGATGGCTACACCTTC
17,TRBV29-1,-,TRBD2,TRBJ2-7,CSVEGLAGDSSAYEQYF,TGCAGCGTTGAGGGACTAGCGGGAGACTCCTCAGCCTACGAGCAGTACTTC
14,TRBV9,-,-,TRBJ1-3,CASSVDGLGNTIYF,TGTGCCAGCAGCGTCGATGGCCTTGGAAACACCATATATTTT
15,TRBV14,-,-,TRBJ1-2,CASSQGLGGSYGYTF,TGTGCCAGCAGCCAAGGGCTCGGCGGGTCGTATGGCTACACCTTC
14,TRBV7-3,-,-,TRBJ2-3,CASSLRGSLDTQYF,TGTGCCAGCAGCTTACGGGGGAGTCTGGATACGCAGTATTTT